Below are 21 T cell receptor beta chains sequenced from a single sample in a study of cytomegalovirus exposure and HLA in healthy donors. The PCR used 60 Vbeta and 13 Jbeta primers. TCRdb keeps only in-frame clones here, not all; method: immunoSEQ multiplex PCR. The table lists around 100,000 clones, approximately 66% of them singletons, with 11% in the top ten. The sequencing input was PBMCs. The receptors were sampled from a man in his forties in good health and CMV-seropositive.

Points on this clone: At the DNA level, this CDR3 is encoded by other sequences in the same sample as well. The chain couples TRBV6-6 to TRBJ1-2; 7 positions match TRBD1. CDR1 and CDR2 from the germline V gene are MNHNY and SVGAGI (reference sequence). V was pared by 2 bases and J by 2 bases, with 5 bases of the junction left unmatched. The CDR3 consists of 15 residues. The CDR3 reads CASSYGDRLNYGYTF. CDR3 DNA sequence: TGTGCCAGCAGTTACGGGGACAGATTGAACTATGGCTACACCTTC.

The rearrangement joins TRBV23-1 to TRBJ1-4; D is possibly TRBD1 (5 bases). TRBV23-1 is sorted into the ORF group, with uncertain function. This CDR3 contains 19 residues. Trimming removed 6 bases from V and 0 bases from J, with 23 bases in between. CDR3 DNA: TGCGCCAGCAGCCCACTGGGGCAGGGAACCATTTCAACTAATGAAAAACTGTTTTTT. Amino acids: CASSPLGQGTISTNEKLFF.

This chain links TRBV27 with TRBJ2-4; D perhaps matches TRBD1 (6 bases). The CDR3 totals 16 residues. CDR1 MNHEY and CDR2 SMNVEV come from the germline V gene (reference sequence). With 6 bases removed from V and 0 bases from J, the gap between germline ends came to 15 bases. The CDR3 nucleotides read TGTGCCAGCAGCTCCGGGACACCATTAGCCAAAAACATTCAGTACTTC. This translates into CASSSGTPLAKNIQYF.

The CDR3 DNA reads as TGTGCCAGCAGCGGGGGGGGTGTGGGAGGGAGCACAGATACGCAGTATTTT. Protein: CASSGGGVGGSTDTQYF. The chain has TRBV9 and TRBJ2-3; 7 bases fit TRBD2. With V trimmed by 3 bases and J by 0 bases, 10 bases remained unmatched. CDR1 and CDR2 from the germline V gene are SGDLS and YYNGEE. The CDR3 is 17 amino acids.

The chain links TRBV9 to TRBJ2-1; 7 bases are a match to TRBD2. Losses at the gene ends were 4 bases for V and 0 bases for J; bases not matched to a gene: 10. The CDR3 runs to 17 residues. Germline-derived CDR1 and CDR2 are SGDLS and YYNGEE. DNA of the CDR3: TGTGCCAGCAGCCCCCGACTAGCCCCGAGCTCCTACAATGAGCAGTTCTTC. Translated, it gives CASSPRLAPSSYNEQFF.

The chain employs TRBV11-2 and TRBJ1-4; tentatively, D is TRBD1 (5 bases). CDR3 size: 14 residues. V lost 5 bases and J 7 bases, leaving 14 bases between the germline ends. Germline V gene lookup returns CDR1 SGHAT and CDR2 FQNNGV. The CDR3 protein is CASSLGGTTEKLFF. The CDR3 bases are TGTGCCAGCAGCCTTGGGGGGACGACTGAAAAACTGTTTTTT.

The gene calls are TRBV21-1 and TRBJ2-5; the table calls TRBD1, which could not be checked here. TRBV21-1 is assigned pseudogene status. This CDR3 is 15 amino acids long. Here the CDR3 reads CASRKPGQVVETQYF. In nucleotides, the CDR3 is TGTGCCAGCCGGAAACCGGGACAGGTTGTTGAGACCCAGTACTTC.

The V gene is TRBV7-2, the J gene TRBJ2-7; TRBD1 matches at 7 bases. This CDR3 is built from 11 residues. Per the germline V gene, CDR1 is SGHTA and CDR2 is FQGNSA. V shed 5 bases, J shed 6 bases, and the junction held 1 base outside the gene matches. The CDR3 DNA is TGTGCCAGCAGCGGACAGGTCGAGCAGTACTTC. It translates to CASSGQVEQYF.

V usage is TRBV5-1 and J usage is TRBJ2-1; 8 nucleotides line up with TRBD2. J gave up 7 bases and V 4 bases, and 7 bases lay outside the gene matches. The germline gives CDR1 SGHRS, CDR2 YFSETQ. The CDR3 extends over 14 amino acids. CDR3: CASSTGTRGNEQFF. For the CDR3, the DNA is TGCGCCAGCAGCACCGGGACTAGGGGGAATGAGCAGTTCTTC.

The CDR3: CASSLGLAGLKDTQYF. The CDR3 nucleotides are TGTGCCAGCAGTTTGGGACTAGCGGGATTGAAAGATACGCAGTATTTT. The chain is built from TRBV28 and TRBJ2-3; 13 nucleotides line up with TRBD2. CDR1 MDHEN and CDR2 SYDVKM come from the germline V gene. The CDR3 covers 16 residues. Trimming took 3 bases from V and 5 from J; bases not matched to a gene: 5.

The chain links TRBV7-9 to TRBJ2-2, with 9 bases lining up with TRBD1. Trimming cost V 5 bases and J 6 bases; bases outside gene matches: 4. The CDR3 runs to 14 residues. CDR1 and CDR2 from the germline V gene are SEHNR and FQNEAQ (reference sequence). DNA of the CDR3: TGTGCCAGCAGCCGACAGGGGGTAGCCGGGGAGCTGTTTTTT. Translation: CASSRQGVAGELFF.

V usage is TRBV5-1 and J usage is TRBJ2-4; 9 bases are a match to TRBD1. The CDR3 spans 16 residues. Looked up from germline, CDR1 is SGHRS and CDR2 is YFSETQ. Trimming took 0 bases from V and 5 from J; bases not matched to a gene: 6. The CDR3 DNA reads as TGCGCCAGCAGCTTGGCCCTGACAGGGGGGGAAAACATTCAGTACTTC. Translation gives CASSLALTGGENIQYF.

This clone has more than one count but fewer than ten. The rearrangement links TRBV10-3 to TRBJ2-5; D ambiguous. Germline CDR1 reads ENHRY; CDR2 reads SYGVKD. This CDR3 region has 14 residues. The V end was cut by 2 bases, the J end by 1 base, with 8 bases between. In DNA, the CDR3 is TGTGCCATCAGTGAGCGGTCAAGCCAAGAGACCCAGTACTTC. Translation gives CAISERSSQETQYF.

In nucleotides, the CDR3 is TGTGCCAGTACCGCAGGGCCGACGACTGAAGCTTTCTTT. Its protein is CASTAGPTTEAFF. The V call is TRBV19, the J call TRBJ1-1; TRBD1 might be the D (5 bases). The ends were cut back, 7 bases at V and 5 bases at J, with 14 bases in the middle. CDR1 LNHDA and CDR2 SQIVND come from the germline V gene (reference sequence). CDR3 length: 13 amino acids. The variable domain in full, with the rest retrieved from reference TRBV19 and TRBJ1-1, is DGGITQSPKYLFRKEGQNVTLSCEQNLNHDAMYWYRQDPGQGLRLIYYSQIVNDFQKGDIAEGYSVSREKKESFPLTVTSAQKNPTAFYLCASTAGPTTEAFFGQGTRLTVV.

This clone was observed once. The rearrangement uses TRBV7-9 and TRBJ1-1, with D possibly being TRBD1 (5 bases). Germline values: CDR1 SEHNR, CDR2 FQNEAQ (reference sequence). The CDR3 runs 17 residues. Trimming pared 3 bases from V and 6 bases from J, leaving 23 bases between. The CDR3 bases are TGTGCCAGCAGCTTGGGGCAGCAATATCTTCGGGGGGCTGAAGCTTTCTTT. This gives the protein CASSLGQQYLRGAEAFF.

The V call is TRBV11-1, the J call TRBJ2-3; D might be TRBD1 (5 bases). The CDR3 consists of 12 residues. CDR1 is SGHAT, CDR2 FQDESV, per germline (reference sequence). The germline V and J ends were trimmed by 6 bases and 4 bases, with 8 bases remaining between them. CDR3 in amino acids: CASSRGSDTQYF. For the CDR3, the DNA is TGTGCCAGCAGTAGGGGCTCAGATACGCAGTATTTT.

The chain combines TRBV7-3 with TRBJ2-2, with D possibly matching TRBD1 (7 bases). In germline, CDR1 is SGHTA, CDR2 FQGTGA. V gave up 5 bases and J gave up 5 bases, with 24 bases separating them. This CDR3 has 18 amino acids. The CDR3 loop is CASSHGQEGMGMTGELFF. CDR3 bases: TGTGCCAGCAGCCATGGACAGGAGGGCATGGGTATGACCGGGGAGCTGTTTTTT. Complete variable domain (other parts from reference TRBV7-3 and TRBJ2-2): GAGVSQTPSNKVTEKGKYVELRCDPISGHTALYWYRQSLGQGPEFLIYFQGTGAADDSGLPNDRFFAVRPEGSVSTLKIQRTERGDSAVYLCASSHGQEGMGMTGELFFGEGSRLTVL.

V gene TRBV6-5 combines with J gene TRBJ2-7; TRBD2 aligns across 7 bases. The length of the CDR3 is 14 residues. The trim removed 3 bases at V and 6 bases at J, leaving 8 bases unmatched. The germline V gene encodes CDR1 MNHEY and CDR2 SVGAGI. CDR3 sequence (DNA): TGTGCCAGCAGTTATGGGGGAGGGCGGGGCGAGCAGTACTTC. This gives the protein CASSYGGGRGEQYF.

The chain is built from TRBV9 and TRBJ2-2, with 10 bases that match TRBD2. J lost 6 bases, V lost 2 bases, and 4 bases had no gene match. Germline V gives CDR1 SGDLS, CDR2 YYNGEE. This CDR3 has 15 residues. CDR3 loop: CASSVTSGKAGELFF. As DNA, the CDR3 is TGTGCCAGCAGCGTTACTAGCGGGAAGGCCGGGGAGCTGTTTTTT. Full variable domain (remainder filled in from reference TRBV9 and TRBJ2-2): DSGVTQTPKHLITATGQRVTLRCSPRSGDLSVYWYQQSLDQGLQFLIQYYNGEERAKGNILERFSAQQFPDLHSELNLSSLELGDSALYFCASSVTSGKAGELFFGEGSRLTVL.

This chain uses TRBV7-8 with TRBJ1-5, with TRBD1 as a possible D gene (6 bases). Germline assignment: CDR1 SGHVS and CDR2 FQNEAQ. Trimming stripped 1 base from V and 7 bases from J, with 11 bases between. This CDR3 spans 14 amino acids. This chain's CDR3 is CASSLDREGQPQHF. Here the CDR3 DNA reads TGTGCCAGCAGCTTAGACAGGGAGGGGCAGCCCCAGCATTTT.

The CDR3 DNA follows: TGTGCCAGCAGCCTAGGGACTAGCAGACAAGAGACCCAGTACTTC. Amino acids: CASSLGTSRQETQYF. This chain connects TRBV9 to TRBJ2-5; 9 bases are shared with TRBD2. The junction had 6 bases not matched to a gene; V was cut back by 4 bases and J by 2 bases. Per the germline V gene, CDR1 is SGDLS and CDR2 is YYNGEE. This CDR3 comprises 15 residues.